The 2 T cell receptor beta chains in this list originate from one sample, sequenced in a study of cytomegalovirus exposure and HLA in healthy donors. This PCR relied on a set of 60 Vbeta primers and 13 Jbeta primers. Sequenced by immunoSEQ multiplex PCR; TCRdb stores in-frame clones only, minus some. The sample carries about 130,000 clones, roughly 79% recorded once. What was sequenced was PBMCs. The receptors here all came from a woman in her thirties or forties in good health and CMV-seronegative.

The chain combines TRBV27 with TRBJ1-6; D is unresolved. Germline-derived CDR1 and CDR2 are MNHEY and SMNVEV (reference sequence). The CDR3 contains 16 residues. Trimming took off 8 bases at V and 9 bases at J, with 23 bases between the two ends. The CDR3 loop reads CASGPRQVTGVSPLHF. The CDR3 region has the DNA TGTGCCAGCGGACCCCGGCAGGTTACCGGGGTTTCACCCCTCCACTTT.

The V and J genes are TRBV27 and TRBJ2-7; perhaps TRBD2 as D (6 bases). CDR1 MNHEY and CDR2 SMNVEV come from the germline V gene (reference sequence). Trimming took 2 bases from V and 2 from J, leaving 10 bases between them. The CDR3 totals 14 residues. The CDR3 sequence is CASSLNGGTYEQYF. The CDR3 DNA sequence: TGTGCCAGCAGTTTAAATGGGGGGACCTACGAGCAGTACTTC.